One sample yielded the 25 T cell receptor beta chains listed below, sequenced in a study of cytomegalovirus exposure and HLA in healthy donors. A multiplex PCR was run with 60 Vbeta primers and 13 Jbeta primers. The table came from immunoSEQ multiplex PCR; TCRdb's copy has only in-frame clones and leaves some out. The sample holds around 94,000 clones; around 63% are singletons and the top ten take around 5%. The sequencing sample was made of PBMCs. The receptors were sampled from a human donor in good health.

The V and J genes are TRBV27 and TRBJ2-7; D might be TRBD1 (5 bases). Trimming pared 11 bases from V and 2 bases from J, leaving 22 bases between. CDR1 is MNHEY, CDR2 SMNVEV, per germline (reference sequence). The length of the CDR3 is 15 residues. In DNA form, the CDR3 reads TGTGCCTGCGGCCACCCATTGACAGCTCCCTACGAGCAGTACTTC. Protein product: CACGHPLTAPYEQYF.

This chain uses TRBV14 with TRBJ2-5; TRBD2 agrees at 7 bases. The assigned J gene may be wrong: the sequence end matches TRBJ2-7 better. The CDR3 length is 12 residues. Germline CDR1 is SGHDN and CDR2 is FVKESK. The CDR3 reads CASGSGAYEQYF. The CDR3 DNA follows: TGTGCCAGCGGAAGCGGGGCCTACGAGCAGTACTTC.

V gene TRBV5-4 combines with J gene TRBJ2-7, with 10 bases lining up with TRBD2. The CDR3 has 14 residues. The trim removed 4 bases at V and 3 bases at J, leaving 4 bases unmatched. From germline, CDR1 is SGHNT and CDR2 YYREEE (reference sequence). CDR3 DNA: TGTGCCAGCAGCCCCGGGACTAGCGACTACGAGCAGTACTTC. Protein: CASSPGTSDYEQYF.

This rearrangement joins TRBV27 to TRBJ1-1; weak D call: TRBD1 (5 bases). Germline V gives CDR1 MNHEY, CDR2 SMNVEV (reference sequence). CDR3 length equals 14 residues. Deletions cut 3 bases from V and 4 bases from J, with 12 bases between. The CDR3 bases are TGTGCCAGCAGTTTGGGGGGTTATAGCACTGAAGCTTTCTTT. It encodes CASSLGGYSTEAFF.

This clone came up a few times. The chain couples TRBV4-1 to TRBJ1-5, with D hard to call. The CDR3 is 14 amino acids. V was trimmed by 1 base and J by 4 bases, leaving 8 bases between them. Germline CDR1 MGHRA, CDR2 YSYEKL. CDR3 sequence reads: CASSQVLLNQPQHF. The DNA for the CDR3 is TGCGCCAGCAGCCAAGTGTTGTTAAATCAGCCCCAGCATTTT.

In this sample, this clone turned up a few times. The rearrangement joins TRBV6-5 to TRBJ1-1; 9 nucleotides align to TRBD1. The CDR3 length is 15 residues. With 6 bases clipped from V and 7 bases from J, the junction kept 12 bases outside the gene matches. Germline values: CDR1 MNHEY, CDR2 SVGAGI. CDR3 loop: CASSSPTGGYYEAFF. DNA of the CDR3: TGTGCCAGCAGCTCCCCGACAGGGGGTTACTATGAAGCTTTCTTT.

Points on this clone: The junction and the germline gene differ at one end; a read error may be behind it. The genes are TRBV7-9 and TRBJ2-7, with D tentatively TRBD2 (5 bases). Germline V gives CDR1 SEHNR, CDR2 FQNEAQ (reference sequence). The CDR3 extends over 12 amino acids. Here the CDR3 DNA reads TGTTCCAGCAGCTTAGCGTTAAACGAGCAGTACTTC. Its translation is CSSSLALNEQYF.

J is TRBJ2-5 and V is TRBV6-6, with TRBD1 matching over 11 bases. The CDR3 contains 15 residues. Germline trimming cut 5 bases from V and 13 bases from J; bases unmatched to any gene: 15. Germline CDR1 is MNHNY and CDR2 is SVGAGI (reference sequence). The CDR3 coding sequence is TGTGCCAGCAGTCGCGGACAGGGGGCTTTTCCCGAAGGGTACTTC. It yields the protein CASSRGQGAFPEGYF.

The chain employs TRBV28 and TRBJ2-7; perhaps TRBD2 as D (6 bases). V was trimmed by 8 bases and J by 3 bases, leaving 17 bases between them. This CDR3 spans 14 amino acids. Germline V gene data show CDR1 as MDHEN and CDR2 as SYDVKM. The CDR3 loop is CASSPREPLYEQYF. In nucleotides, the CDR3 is TGTGCCAGCTCCCCACGGGAGCCCCTCTACGAGCAGTACTTC.

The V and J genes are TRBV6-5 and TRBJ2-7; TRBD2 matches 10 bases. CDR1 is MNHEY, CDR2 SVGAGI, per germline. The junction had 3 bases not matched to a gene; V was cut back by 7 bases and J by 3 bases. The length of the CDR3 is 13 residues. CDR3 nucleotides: TGTGCCAGCACTAGCGGGAGATTCTACGAGCAGTACTTC. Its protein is CASTSGRFYEQYF.

Here the CDR3 reads CASSPGTNTGELFF. The CDR3 nucleotides are TGTGCCAGTAGTCCAGGGACGAACACCGGGGAGCTGTTTTTT. The genes are TRBV19 and TRBJ2-2; D may be TRBD1 (5 bases). With 5 bases removed from V and 0 bases from J, the gap between germline ends came to 7 bases. The CDR3 is made up of 14 amino acids. Germline V gene data show CDR1 as LNHDA and CDR2 as SQIVND (reference sequence).

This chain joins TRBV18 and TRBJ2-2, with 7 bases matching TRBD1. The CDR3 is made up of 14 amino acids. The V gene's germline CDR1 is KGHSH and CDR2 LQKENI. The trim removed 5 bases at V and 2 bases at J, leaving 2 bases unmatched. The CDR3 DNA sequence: TGTGCCAGCTCATGGGACAGCAACACCGGGGAGCTGTTTTTT. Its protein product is CASSWDSNTGELFF.

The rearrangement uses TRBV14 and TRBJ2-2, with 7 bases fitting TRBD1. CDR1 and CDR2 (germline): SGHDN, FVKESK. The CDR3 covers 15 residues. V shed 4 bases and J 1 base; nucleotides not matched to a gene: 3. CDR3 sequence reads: CASSPHRGNTGELFF. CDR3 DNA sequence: TGTGCCAGCAGCCCTCACAGGGGGAACACCGGGGAGCTGTTTTTT.

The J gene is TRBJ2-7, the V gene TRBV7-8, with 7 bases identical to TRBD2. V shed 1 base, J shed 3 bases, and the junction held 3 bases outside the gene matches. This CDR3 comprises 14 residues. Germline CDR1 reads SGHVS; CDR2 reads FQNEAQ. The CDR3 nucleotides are TGTGCCAGCAGCTTAGGCGGCGGGAGCTACGAGCAGTACTTC. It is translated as CASSLGGGSYEQYF.

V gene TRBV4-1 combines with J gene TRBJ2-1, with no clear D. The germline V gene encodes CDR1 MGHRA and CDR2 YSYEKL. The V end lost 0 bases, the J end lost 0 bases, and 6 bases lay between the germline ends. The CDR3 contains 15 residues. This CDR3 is CASSQDPSSYNEQFF. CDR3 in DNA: TGCGCCAGCAGCCAAGATCCGAGCTCCTACAATGAGCAGTTCTTC.

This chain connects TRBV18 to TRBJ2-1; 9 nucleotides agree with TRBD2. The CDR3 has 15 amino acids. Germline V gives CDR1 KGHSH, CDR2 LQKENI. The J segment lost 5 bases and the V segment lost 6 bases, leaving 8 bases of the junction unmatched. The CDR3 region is CASSRGAGGDNEQFF. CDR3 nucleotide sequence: TGTGCCAGCTCGAGGGGAGCGGGAGGAGACAATGAGCAGTTCTTC.

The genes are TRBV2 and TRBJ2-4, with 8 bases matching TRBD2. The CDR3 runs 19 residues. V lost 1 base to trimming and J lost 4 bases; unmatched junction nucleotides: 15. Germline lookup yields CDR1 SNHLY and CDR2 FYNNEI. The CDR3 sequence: CASSEGPGGPSVSKNIQYF. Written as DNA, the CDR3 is TGTGCCAGCAGTGAAGGCCCGGGAGGGCCCAGCGTCTCGAAAAACATTCAGTACTTC. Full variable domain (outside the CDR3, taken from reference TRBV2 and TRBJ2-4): EPEVTQTPSHQVTQMGQEVILRCVPISNHLYFYWYRQILGQKVEFLVSFYNNEISEKSEIFDDQFSVERPDGSNFTLKIRSTKLEDSAMYFCASSEGPGGPSVSKNIQYFGAGTRLSVL.

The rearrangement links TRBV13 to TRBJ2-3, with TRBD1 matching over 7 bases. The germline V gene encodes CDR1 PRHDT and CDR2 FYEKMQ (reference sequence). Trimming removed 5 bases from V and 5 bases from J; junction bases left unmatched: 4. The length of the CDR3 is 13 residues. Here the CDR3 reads CASSARQGDTQYF. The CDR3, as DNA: TGTGCCAGCAGCGCCCGACAGGGAGATACGCAGTATTTT.

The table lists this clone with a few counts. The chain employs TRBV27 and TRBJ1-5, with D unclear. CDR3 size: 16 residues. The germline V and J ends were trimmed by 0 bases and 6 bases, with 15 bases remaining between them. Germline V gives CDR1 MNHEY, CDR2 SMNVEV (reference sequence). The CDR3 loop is CASSLSFPPRGQPQHF. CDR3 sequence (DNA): TGTGCCAGCAGTTTATCTTTTCCTCCGCGGGGTCAGCCCCAGCATTTT.

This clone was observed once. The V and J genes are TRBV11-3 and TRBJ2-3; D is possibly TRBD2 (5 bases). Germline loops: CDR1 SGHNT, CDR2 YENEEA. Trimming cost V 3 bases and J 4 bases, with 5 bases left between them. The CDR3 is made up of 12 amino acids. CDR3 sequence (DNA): TGTGCCAGCAGCTTGGAGGCAGATACGCAGTATTTT. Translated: CASSLEADTQYF.

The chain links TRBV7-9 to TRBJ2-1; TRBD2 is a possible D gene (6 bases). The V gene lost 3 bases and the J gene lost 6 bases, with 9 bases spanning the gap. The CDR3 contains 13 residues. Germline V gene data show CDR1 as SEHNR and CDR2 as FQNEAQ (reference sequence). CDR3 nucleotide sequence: TGTGCCAGCAGCTTTACTAGCACCAATGAGCAGTTCTTC. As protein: CASSFTSTNEQFF.

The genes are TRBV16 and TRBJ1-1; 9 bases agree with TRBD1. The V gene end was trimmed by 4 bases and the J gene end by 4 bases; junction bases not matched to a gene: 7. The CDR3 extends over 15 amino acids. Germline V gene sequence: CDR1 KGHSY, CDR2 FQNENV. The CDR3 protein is CASSLYRGRGTEAFF. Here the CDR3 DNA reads TGTGCCAGCAGCCTCTACAGGGGGCGCGGCACTGAAGCTTTCTTT.

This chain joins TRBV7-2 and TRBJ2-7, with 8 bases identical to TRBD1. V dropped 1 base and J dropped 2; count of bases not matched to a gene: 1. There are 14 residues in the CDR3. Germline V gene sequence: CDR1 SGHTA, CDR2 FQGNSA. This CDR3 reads CASSLGQGTYEQYF. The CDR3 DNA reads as TGTGCCAGCAGCTTAGGACAGGGGACCTACGAGCAGTACTTC.

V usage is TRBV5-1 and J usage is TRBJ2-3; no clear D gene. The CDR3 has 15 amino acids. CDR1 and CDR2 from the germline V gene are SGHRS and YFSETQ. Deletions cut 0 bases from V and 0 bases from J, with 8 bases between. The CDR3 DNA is TGCGCCAGCAGCTTGGATGCGGATAGCACAGATACGCAGTATTTT. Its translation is CASSLDADSTDTQYF.

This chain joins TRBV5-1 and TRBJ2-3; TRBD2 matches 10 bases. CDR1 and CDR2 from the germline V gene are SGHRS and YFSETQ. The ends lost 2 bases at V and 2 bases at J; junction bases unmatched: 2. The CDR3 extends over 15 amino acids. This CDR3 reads CASSLGLAVTDTQYF. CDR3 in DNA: TGCGCCAGCAGCTTAGGACTAGCGGTCACAGATACGCAGTATTTT.